The T cell receptor beta chain described here comes from a study of blood T cells in healthy people across ages. Background on the study: The template switching approach captured approximately one barcoded beta molecule for every two T cells.

This CDR3 is 15 amino acids long. Germline trimming cut 2 bases from V and 5 bases from J; bases unmatched to any gene: 6. In germline, CDR1 is MNHEY, CDR2 SMNVEV (reference sequence). A sample-barcoded 5' primer and a J-beta primer mix were used in a second PCR of about 7 to 12 cycles. One entry per CDR3 protein, called by TCRdb with MiXCR from the 5' RACE reads. The sample shows about 580,000 distinct CDR3 sequences, roughly 48% of them seen only once. Healthy Russian Caucasian donors spanned ages roughly 6 to 100 years. The V gene is TRBV27, the J gene TRBJ2-5; the match to TRBD1 covers 9 bases. This receptor was identified in an elderly man in good health. Sample: blood. The CDR3 is CASSLMGQGGETQYF. The CDR3 bases are TGTGCCAGCAGTTTAATGGGACAGGGAGGTGAGACCCAGTACTTC.